This record concerns one T cell receptor beta chain sequence. Its antigen is as yet unknown. Sequencing used immunoSEQ multiplex PCR; TCRdb keeps in-frame clones, though not all of them. The profile shows 120,000 to 150,000 clones, approximately 72% of them singletons. This sample is drawn from a study of PD-1 blockade in classical Hodgkin lymphoma. Overall study: Each patient was given nivolumab 3 mg/kg through a vein every 2 weeks. Study-level points and caveats: Diversity in CD4+ TCRs, unlike that measured in CD8+ TCRs, had risen significantly by C4D1. The study found complete responders had baseline diversity similar to newly diagnosed patients.

V dropped 6 bases and J dropped 3 bases, with 11 bases sitting between them. Germline V gene data show CDR1 as MNHNS and CDR2 as SASEGT. The CDR3 is made up of 13 amino acids. No patient escaped relapse after autologous stem cell transplantation, and brentuximab vedotin exposure varied. Classification of best responses gave complete response, partial response or progressive disease. Sequencing used peripheral blood mononuclear cells (PBMCs), obtained before the second cycle of nivolumab. V usage is TRBV6-1 and J usage is TRBJ1-2, with no clear D. The receptor was derived from a human donor with classical Hodgkin lymphoma. The DNA for the CDR3 is TGTGCCAGCAGGGACGGTGGGTACTATGGCTACACCTTC. Its protein is CASRDGGYYGYTF.